Each of the 2 T cell receptor beta chains below was sequenced from the same sample in a study of T cells after somatic rescue of genetic block. Sequenced by immunoSEQ multiplex PCR; TCRdb stores in-frame clones only, minus some. The table includes more than 12,000 clones, roughly 70% detected once. The sequenced sample was peripheral blood mononuclear cells (PBMCs). The receptors stem from a man between 18 and 35 years old.

This CDR3 reads CASSLGQGDQRISYEQYF. The CDR3 DNA reads TGTGCCAGCAGCTTAGGACAGGGGGACCAGCGGATTTCCTACGAGCAGTACTTC. V is TRBV7-9 and J is TRBJ2-7, with 9 positions matching TRBD1. Per the germline V gene, CDR1 is SEHNR and CDR2 is FQNEAQ (reference sequence). The CDR3 extends over 18 amino acids. With 1 base clipped from V and 1 base from J, the junction kept 11 bases outside the gene matches. The full variable domain, with the rest looked up from reference TRBV7-9 and TRBJ2-7, is DTGVSQNPRHKITKRGQNVTFRCDPISEHNRLYWYRQTLGQGPEFLTYFQNEAQLEKSRLLSDRFSAERPKGSFSTLEIQRTEQGDSAMYLCASSLGQGDQRISYEQYFGPGTRLTVT.

V and J are TRBV10-3 and TRBJ1-2; no reliable D call. The germline CDR1 and CDR2 sequences are ENHRY and SYGVKD. V gave up 5 bases and J gave up 5 bases, with 6 bases separating them. This CDR3 region has 11 residues. The CDR3 reads CAISSPYGYTF. CDR3 DNA sequence: TGTGCCATCAGTTCCCCTTATGGCTACACCTTC.